One and the same sample provided the 20 T cell receptor beta chains below, sequenced in a study of T and B cells in COVID-19 patients. From blood, roughly 220-550 ng of genomic DNA served as TRB template. BIOMED2 TRB-A/B primer pools were used in multiplex TRB PCR. TCRdb independently ran MiXCR on the multiplex PCR reads; one entry per CDR3 protein. Among around 28,000 distinct CDR3 sequences listed, 30% to 35% were seen once. The sequenced sample consisted of blood. These receptors all come from a human donor who had recovered from COVID-19.

Only a few counts were recorded for this clonotype. Germline is not matched at one junction end, which may reflect a read error. The chain uses TRBV18 and TRBJ2-7, with D maybe TRBD2 (5 bases). There are 17 residues in the CDR3. The germline gives CDR1 KGHSH, CDR2 LQKENI. The CDR3 reads CASLPTAGLSISYEQYF. In DNA, the CDR3 is TGTGCCAGCTTACCAACTGCCGGACTCTCTATCTCCTACGAGCAGTACTTC.

A few counts support this clonotype. This may come from a read error, since a much larger clone is one base off. The genes are TRBV30 and TRBJ2-3; D is undetermined. The germline V and J ends were trimmed by 6 bases and 4 bases, with 5 bases remaining between them. Per germline, CDR1 GTSNPN and CDR2 SVGIG (reference sequence). This CDR3 region has 10 residues. The CDR3: CACLADTQYF. The CDR3 DNA reads as TGTGCCTGTTTGGCAGATACGCAGTATTTT. Looking up the rest from reference TRBV30 and TRBJ2-3 gives the full variable domain: SQTIHQWPATLVQPVGSPLSLECTVEGTSNPNLYWYRQAAGRGLQLLFYSVGIGQISSEVPQNLSASRPQDRQFILSSKKLLLSDSGFYLCACLADTQYFGPGTRLTVL.

With respect to this clonotype: This may arise from a read error, as a much more abundant clone is one base away. A read error is likely, as this CDR3 ends without the conserved phenylalanine or tryptophan. The chain combines TRBV19 with TRBJ2-7; the match to TRBD2 covers 10 bases. This CDR3 spans 14 amino acids. From germline, CDR1 is LNHDA and CDR2 SQIVND (reference sequence). The junction had 2 bases not matched to a gene; V was cut back by 3 bases and J by 3 bases. The CDR3 bases are TGTGCCAGTAGTATGCCTAGCGGGAGCTACGAGCAGTACCTC. It codes for CASSMPSGSYEQYL.

The rearrangement joins TRBV13 to TRBJ1-4; the match to TRBD1 covers 8 bases. V was clipped by 5 bases and J by 0 bases; unmatched bases: 5. The germline CDR1 and CDR2 sequences are PRHDT and FYEKMQ (reference sequence). The CDR3 spans 16 residues. The CDR3 sequence is CASSPGQGATNEKLFF. The CDR3, as DNA: TGTGCCAGCAGCCCCGGACAGGGTGCAACTAATGAAAAACTGTTTTTT.

V gene TRBV12-3 or TRBV12-4 combines with J gene TRBJ1-1, with D unclear. V gave up 3 bases and J gave up 2 bases, with 7 bases separating them. The CDR3 sequence is 13 residues long. The CDR3 loop is CASSFSGNTEAFF. The CDR3 nucleotides read TGTGCCAGCAGTTTCAGCGGTAACACTGAAGCTTTCTTT.

This clonotype appeared a few times. V usage is TRBV29-1 and J usage is TRBJ1-1, with D tentatively TRBD1 (6 bases). Germline-derived CDR1 and CDR2 are SQVTM and ANQGSEA. Trimming stripped 4 bases from V and 2 bases from J, with 8 bases between. CDR3 length: 12 amino acids. The CDR3 DNA is TGCAGCGTTGGGACAGCTAACACTGAAGCTTTCTTT. Translated, it gives CSVGTANTEAFF.

This clonotype qualifies as medium-sized. The chain employs TRBV29-1 and TRBJ2-1, with 7 nucleotides matching TRBD2. V shed 6 bases and J 4 bases; nucleotides not matched to a gene: 9. Germline CDR1 is SQVTM and CDR2 is ANQGSEA. The CDR3 is made up of 14 amino acids. CDR3 protein: CSVRETSLYNEQFF. As DNA, the CDR3 is TGCAGCGTGAGAGAGACTAGCCTATACAATGAGCAGTTCTTC.

This clonotype occurred a few times. V is TRBV6-4 and J is TRBJ2-1, with TRBD2 matching over 7 bases. This CDR3 is built from 13 residues. V shed 8 bases and J 5 bases; nucleotides not matched to a gene: 6. Germline-derived CDR1 and CDR2 are MRHNA and SNTAGT. The CDR3 is CASGGGRNNEQFF. The CDR3 nucleotides read TGTGCCAGCGGCGGGGGACGGAACAATGAGCAGTTCTTC.

This clonotype has a count of ten or more. V and J are TRBV29-1 and TRBJ1-3, with D hard to call. CDR1 and CDR2 (germline): SQVTM, ANQGSEA. This CDR3 region has 11 residues. In nucleotides, the CDR3 is TGCGGTTCGGGCTCTGGAAACACCATATATTTT. It specifies CGSGSGNTIYF.

This clonotype is medium-sized (0.01 to 0.1%) by share. The CDR3 nucleotides read TGTGCCAGCAGGACTAGCGGGGGGCTTAGCACAGATACGCAGTATTTT. Protein product: CASRTSGGLSTDTQYF. V gene TRBV11-1 combines with J gene TRBJ2-3; 13 bases match TRBD2. Germline V gives CDR1 SGHAT, CDR2 FQDESV (reference sequence). V was pared by 6 bases and J by 0 bases, with 3 bases of the junction left unmatched. The CDR3 totals 16 residues.

By share, this clonotype counts as medium-sized. CDR3 sequence reads: CASSLTVNTGELFF. Written as DNA, the CDR3 is TGTGCCAGCAGCCTAACAGTGAACACCGGGGAGCTGTTTTTT. The chain combines TRBV5-5 with TRBJ2-2; D is unclear. Germline V gives CDR1 SGHKS, CDR2 YYEKEE (reference sequence). Trimming removed 4 bases from V and 1 base from J, with 8 bases in between. CDR3 length equals 14 residues.

The rearrangement uses TRBV6-2 or TRBV6-3 and TRBJ2-1, with 7 bases identical to TRBD2. The CDR3 runs 18 residues. Trimming removed 7 bases from V and 5 bases from J; junction bases left unmatched: 20. Germline V gene lookup returns CDR1 MNHEY and CDR2 SVGEGT. CDR3 in DNA: TGTGCCAGCACTCCGGGGCTAGCGGCCCGTCCCTCAAACAATGAGCAGTTCTTC. Protein: CASTPGLAARPSNNEQFF.

The genes are TRBV5-5 and TRBJ1-5; D may be TRBD1 (5 bases). Germline CDR1 SGHKS, CDR2 YYEKEE (reference sequence). V dropped 1 base and J dropped 7 bases, with 15 bases sitting between them. This CDR3 is 15 amino acids long. For the CDR3, the DNA is TGTGCCAGCAGCTTGAGGGGTAGCGCGAGCCAGCCCCAGCATTTT. It specifies CASSLRGSASQPQHF.

On this clonotype: A much larger clone sits a single nucleotide away, making a read error possible. The chain links TRBV29-1 to TRBJ1-2, with D maybe TRBD1 (6 bases). The CDR3 sequence is 14 residues long. Germline V gene lookup returns CDR1 SQVTM and CDR2 ANQGSEA. Trimming left V 5 bases short and J 2 bases short, with 15 bases between. CDR3 in amino acids: CSVSAGVDNYGYTF. The CDR3 bases are TGCAGCGTTTCCGCAGGGGTAGACAACTATGGCTACACCTTC.

This clonotype has just a few counts. This rearrangement joins TRBV19 to TRBJ1-1, with D uncertain. With 9 bases removed from V and 2 bases from J, the gap between germline ends came to 16 bases. CDR1 and CDR2 from the germline V gene are LNHDA and SQIVND (reference sequence). The CDR3 spans 14 residues. The CDR3 protein is CASTPSSHNTEAFF. In DNA form, the CDR3 reads TGTGCCAGCACTCCCTCAAGTCACAACACTGAAGCTTTCTTT. The full variable domain, with the rest looked up from reference TRBV19 and TRBJ1-1, is DGGITQSPKYLFRKEGQNVTLSCEQNLNHDAMYWYRQDPGQGLRLIYYSQIVNDFQKGDIAEGYSVSREKKESFPLTVTSAQKNPTAFYLCASTPSSHNTEAFFGQGTRLTVV.

This clonotype was seen repeatedly, ten times or more. This sequence joins TRBV18 and TRBJ2-7, with 7 bases aligning to TRBD2. Germline V gene lookup returns CDR1 KGHSH and CDR2 LQKENI. This CDR3 contains 15 residues. The V segment lost 6 bases and the J segment 5 bases; nucleotides outside the gene matches: 13. CDR3 in amino acids: CASSPGTREFDEQYF. CDR3 sequence (DNA): TGTGCCAGCTCTCCGGGGACGCGGGAGTTCGACGAGCAGTACTTC. Based on the CDR3 plus reference TRBV18 and TRBJ2-7, the full variable domain is NAGVMQNPRHLVRRRGQEARLRCSPMKGHSHVYWYRQLPEEGLKFMVYLQKENIIDESGMPKERFSAEFPKEGPSILRIQQVVRGDSAAYFCASSPGTREFDEQYFGPGTRLTVT.

The chain recombines TRBV5-4 with TRBJ1-1; 10 bases are a match to TRBD1. J gave up 0 bases and V 4 bases, and 6 bases lay outside the gene matches. CDR1 SGHNT and CDR2 YYREEE come from the germline V gene (reference sequence). There are 16 residues in the CDR3. The CDR3 spells CASSLGQGQLNTEAFF. The CDR3 bases are TGTGCCAGCAGCCTGGGACAGGGGCAATTGAACACTGAAGCTTTCTTT.

This clonotype is medium-sized by share. V gene TRBV27 combines with J gene TRBJ2-7; TRBD2 matches at 9 bases. The length of the CDR3 is 12 residues. The ends lost 6 bases at V and 5 bases at J; junction bases unmatched: 2. Germline CDR1 is MNHEY and CDR2 is SMNVEV (reference sequence). The CDR3: CASRGLAHEQYF. The CDR3 DNA reads as TGTGCCAGCAGGGGACTAGCTCACGAGCAGTACTTC.

This clonotype was recorded a few times. The CDR3 DNA sequence: TGTGCCAGCAGCTTAAATCAGGGGGAGCAGTACTTC. It specifies CASSLNQGEQYF. The rearrangement links TRBV7-9 to TRBJ2-7, with D possibly being TRBD1 (6 bases). Germline CDR1 and CDR2: SEHNR and FQNEAQ (reference sequence). V was trimmed by 2 bases and J by 7 bases, leaving 9 bases between them. The length of the CDR3 is 12 residues.

This clonotype ranks as medium-sized (0.01 to 0.1%). In nucleotides, the CDR3 is TGTGCCAGTAGTATAGCTGAGGGTAACTATGGCTACACCTTC. Protein: CASSIAEGNYGYTF. The chain is built from TRBV19 and TRBJ1-2; D is undetermined. CDR3 size: 14 residues. Germline CDR1 reads LNHDA; CDR2 reads SQIVND (reference sequence). With 1 base removed from V and 1 base from J, the gap between germline ends came to 7 bases.